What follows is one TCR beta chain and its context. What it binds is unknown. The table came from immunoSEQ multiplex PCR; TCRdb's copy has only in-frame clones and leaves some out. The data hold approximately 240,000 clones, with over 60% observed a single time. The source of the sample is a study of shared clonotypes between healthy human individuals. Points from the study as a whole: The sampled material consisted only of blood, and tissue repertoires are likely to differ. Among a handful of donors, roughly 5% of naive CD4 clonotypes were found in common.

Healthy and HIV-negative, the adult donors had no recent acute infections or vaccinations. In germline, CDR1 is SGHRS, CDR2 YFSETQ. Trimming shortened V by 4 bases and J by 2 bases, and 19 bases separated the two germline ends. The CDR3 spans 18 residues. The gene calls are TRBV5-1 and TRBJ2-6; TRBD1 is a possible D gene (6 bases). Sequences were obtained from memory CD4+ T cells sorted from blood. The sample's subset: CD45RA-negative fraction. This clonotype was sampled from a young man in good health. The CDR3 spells CASSLGTLSNPGANVLTF. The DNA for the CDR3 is TGCGCCAGCAGCCTAGGGACACTATCTAACCCTGGGGCCAACGTCCTGACTTTC.